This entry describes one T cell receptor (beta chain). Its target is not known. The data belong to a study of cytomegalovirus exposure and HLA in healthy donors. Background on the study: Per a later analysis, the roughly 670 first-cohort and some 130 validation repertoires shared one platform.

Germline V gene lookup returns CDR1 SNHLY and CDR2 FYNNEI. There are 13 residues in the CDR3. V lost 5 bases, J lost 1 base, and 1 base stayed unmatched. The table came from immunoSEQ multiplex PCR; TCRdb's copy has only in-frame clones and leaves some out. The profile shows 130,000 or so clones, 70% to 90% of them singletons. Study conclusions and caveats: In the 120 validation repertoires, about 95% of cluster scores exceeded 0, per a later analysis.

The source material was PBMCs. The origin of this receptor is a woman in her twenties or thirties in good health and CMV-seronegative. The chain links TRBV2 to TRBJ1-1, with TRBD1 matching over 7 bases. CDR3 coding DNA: TGTGCCAGCAGTAACAGGGGGAACACTGAAGCTTTCTTT. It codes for CASSNRGNTEAFF.